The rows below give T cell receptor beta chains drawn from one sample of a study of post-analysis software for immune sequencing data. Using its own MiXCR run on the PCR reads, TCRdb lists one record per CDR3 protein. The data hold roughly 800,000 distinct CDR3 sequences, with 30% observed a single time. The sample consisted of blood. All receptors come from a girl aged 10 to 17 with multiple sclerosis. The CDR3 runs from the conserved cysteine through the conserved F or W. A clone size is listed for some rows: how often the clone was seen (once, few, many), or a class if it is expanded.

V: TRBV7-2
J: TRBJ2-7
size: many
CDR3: CASSGGLAGSYEQYF

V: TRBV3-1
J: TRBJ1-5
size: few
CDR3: CASSRTPDQPQHF

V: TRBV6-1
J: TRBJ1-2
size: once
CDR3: CASRGSSLPGKGDYGYTF

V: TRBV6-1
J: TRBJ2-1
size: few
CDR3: CASSEGLGRGRGNEQFF

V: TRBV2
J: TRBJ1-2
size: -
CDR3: CASTGDREYGYTF

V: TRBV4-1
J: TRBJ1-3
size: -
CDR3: CASSQDFGTSTGVDTIYF

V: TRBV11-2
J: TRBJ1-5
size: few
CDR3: CASSLGTSSNQPQHF

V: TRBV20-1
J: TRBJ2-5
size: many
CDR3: CSARGPQETQYF

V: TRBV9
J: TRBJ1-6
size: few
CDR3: CASSVGTGDSPLHF

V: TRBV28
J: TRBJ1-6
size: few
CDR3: CASRPAHSSHSPLHF

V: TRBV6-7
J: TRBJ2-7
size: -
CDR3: CASSYSIRAASHPYEQYF

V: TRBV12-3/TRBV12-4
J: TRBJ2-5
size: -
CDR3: CASSTGTGKVFETQYF

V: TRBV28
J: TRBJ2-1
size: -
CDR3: CASSGRLANNEQFF

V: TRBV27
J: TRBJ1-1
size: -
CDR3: CASSPTRLAVEAFF

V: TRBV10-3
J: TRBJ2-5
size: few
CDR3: CAISPTGASPETQYF

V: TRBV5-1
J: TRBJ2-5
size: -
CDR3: CASSIRTSGSAEAQYF

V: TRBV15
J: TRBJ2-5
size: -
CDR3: CATSRELPGAQETQYF

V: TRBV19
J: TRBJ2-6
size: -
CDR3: CASSGRDPASGANVLTF

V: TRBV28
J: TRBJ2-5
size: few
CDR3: CASSPLDRVGETQYF

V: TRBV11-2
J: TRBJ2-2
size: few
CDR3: CASSQDRAGGELFF

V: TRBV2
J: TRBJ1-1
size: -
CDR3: CASSERGQSTEAFF

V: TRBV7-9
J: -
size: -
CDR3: CASSLFGTGETQYF

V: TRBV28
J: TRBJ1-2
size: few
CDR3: CASLTGRRYTF

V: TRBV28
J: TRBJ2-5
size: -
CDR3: CASSLSAPGGETQYF

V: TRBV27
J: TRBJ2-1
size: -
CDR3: CASRLTGGSYNEQFF

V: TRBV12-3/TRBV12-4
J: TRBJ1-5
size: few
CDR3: CASSPRVAGWPQHF

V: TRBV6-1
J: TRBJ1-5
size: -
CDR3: CASSSQGVSNQPQHF

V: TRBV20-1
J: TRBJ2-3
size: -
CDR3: CSARGTSHTDTQYF

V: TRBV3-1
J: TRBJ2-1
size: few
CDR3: CASSQGSTIYNEQFF

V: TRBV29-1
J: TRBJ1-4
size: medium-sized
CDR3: CSVEDWAGDEKLFF

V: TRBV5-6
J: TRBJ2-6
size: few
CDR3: CASSSIGQGDGANVLTF

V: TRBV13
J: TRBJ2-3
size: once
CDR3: CASSLRFGDTQYF

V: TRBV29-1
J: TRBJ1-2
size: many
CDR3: CSVEEGGGPTYGYTF